This entry concerns a single T cell receptor beta chain. Its cognate antigen has yet to be identified. The input lacks base qualities; no much larger clone sits a single base away. This sample stems from a study of cytomegalovirus exposure and HLA in healthy donors (dated by TCRdb to between 2016 and 2019). Notes on the research overall: An earlier analysis of some 500 of the donors reported more than 250 Gb of sequence data and some 120 million unique TCR beta sequences from 150 million to 200 million T cells. Rather than using new phenotypic data, the later analysis identified candidate immune exposures from TCR beta sequences and from how often those sequences occurred across donors. An early release that covered about 600 HLA-typed donors contained approximately 300 gigabases of sequencing data and roughly 84 million unique TCR sequences. Of the 300 to 500 genotyped donors, approximately 80% were placed in the genetic ancestry cluster associated with self-reported Caucasian donors. HLA typing covered class I and class II loci at four-digit resolution. The T cell repertoires of 700 or so subjects were profiled by immunosequencing and related to cytomegalovirus serostatus. High-throughput TCR immunosequencing, statistical association of individual TCRs with disease status, and machine learning were combined to predict cytomegalovirus infection status. Donor age, sex, ethnicity and CMV serostatus were compiled together with the repertoire data. Typing coverage differed by locus: A, B, C, DRB1 and DQB1 were typed in about 629-630 donors, DQA1 in 500 to 550, DPA1 in 600 to 610, and DPB1 in 450 to 480. An earlier analysis of several hundred of the donors applied high-throughput TCR beta sequencing to assess whether each TCR beta V gene segment acted as functional or pseudogenic. Along with the roughly 710-subject first cohort, a separate validation cohort of over a hundred different subjects was used. In a later genetic analysis, genome-wide SNP genotypes for about three fifths of the roughly 670 donors were used, and that subset was treated as a discovery cohort. Four or five DR-DQ haplotypes were handled as single units for association and clustering because linkage in the cohort was strong. Every discovery cohort repertoire had been produced on one sequencing platform. The study aimed to test whether signatures of past pathogen exposure could be identified by cataloging public T cell receptors. To study patterns of TCR occurrence, a later analysis re-analyzed previously published TCR beta repertoires from just over 650 donors and added high-resolution HLA genotyping. Across around 400 genotyped donors of the cohort, an average of about 240,000 unique TCR beta nucleotide sequences per donor were sequenced, and around 19% of those sequences were non-productive. Broader findings and caveats from the paper: In this cohort, only TCR beta chains were sequenced, and detectable features were limited by the absence of alpha or paired-chain data. For the cohort, immune exposure information was limited to CMV serostatus. An association between a missense DCLRE1C variant and V-gene and J-gene trimming of TCR beta chains was found in a later genetic analysis and replicated in an independent cohort. A later analysis reported that several top co-occurrence clusters appeared linked to parvovirus B19, influenza, CMV and Epstein-Barr virus. The 87-base-pair reads could not distinguish some IMGT-functional V segments, including TRBV6-2 and TRBV6-3, so those segments were excluded. Across donors, most TCR sequences were observed very rarely, whereas some public TCRs were present in many individuals. Roughly uniform sequencing depth across donors was assumed in presence/absence analyses, although this assumption may not hold. The authors suggested that the approach could potentially be extended to other disease states and immunological phenotypes. A few of the identified cytomegalovirus-associated TCR beta chains were confirmed in vitro to be specific for cytomegalovirus antigens. Because some donors lacked HLA typing at each locus, the association tests relied only on the typed subset. A cluster of highly shared sequence variants was judged likely to be a technical artifact of the sequencing pipeline. Most CMV-associated TCR beta chains appeared to be HLA-restricted in a later analysis, and the HLA associations seemed to be driven largely by CMV exposure. A total of 150 or so TCR beta chains were listed by the study as associated with cytomegalovirus. The classifier was reported to diagnose cytomegalovirus status with high specificity and sensitivity in both the original cohort and the validation cohort. In a later analysis, around 15,000 TCR beta sequences were associated with specific HLA alleles at a false discovery rate of 0.05. Linkage disequilibrium might explain the correlated functional status among segregating V segments, but an unknown experimental factor could not be ruled out. According to a later analysis, TCR association rates differed among HLA loci, with DRB1 alleles showing the most associated TCRs and HLA-C alleles showing the fewest. A later genetic analysis reported fewer N-insertions in productive TCRs among donors in an Asian-associated ancestry cluster than the approximately 670-donor mean. A further reported finding was that TCR beta sequences accurately predicted the HLA-A and HLA-B alleles for most subjects in the first cohort. The earlier analysis of around 600 of the donors excluded some 15 rarely observed V segments, including chromosome 9 orphons, because counts were too low. Strong co-occurrence of HLA alleles, especially DR and DQ, made assigning TCR associations to individual alleles difficult. In an earlier analysis of a few hundred of the donors, most TCR beta V segments were observed in productive rearrangements about 90% or about 30% of the time, broadly matching IMGT annotations. In a later analysis, HLA-associated TCR beta chains showed more clonal expansion and lower generation probabilities than non-associated chains that were equally common.

V and J lose 0 bases and 0 bases, and a span of 22 bases separates them. Its CDR3 holds 20 amino acids, cysteine through phenylalanine. The only DNA kept is the CDR3, 60 bases in frame from the first base. Reading the germline V gene gives CDR1 LGHNA and CDR2 YSLEER. The cohort was made up of 500 to 850 healthy bone marrow donors. All cohort members were sampled while nominally healthy, although unrecorded immune exposures were likely present. The donor tested CMV seronegative and was one of the 352 seronegative cohort members. A peripheral blood sample was provided by each donor, and peripheral blood mononuclear cells were used for TCR beta sequencing. The Qiagen DNeasy Blood Extraction Kit was used to extract genomic DNA from the blood cell samples. Receptor amplification or capture employed the immunoSEQ multiplex PCR assay. For the multiplex PCR, a mixture combining 60 forward primers for TCR Vbeta segments and 13 reverse primers for TCR Jbeta segments was used. The CDR3 region of rearranged TCR beta genes was amplified from genomic DNA by a multiplex PCR assay. The amplified TCR beta libraries were sequenced on the Illumina HiSeq System as 87-base-pair reads. The study's processing was this. A later analysis counted about 80 million unique TCR beta chains across the 666 repertoires, and approximately 11 million of these chains were shared by at least two donors. Raw reads were error-corrected and collapsed into unique sequences by a nearest-neighbor algorithm in which closely related sequences were merged to remove PCR and sequencing errors. CDR3 sequences were aligned to IMGT reference sequences to assign V, D and J gene segments. For a sequence to be retained, a match of at least six nucleotides to both a V gene segment and a J gene segment was required. Rearrangements were called productive when the CDR3 lacked stop codons and stayed in frame with V and J; all others were non-productive. Following IMGT convention, CDR3 was defined as the stretch from the second conserved V-encoded cysteine to the conserved J-encoded phenylalanine. The earlier analysis of 550 to 650 of the donors excluded any sequence lacking an unambiguous match to a single V gene segment. In an earlier analysis of 587 of the donors, a V segment was called functional when productive rearrangements were above 56.7%, and segregating when the standard deviation between donors exceeded 5%. A statistical classification framework was built for diagnosing cytomegalovirus status from the catalog of TCR beta chain sequences. A later analysis assigned V and J genes by comparing TCR nucleotide sequences with IMGT/GENE-DB human TR gene sequences. A later analysis assigned CDR3 sequences and most-parsimonious VDJ recombination scenarios with the TCRdist pipeline. In a later analysis, every TCR beta chain was defined by the combination of its CDR3 amino acid sequence and its V-gene family, and reads without a unique V-gene family were dropped. To address suspected cross-contamination and a sequencing artifact, a later analysis removed 450 to 700 highly shared, low-generation-probability nucleotide sequences. In a later analysis, a clonal expansion index was calculated for each public chain from normalized within-repertoire ranks of inferred template counts. A later analysis computed generation probabilities with a VDJ recombination model fitted to out-of-frame rearrangements, and checked the results against IGoR. In a later analysis, TCR-TCR, TCR-HLA and TCR-CMV co-occurrence was scored with hypergeometric tests, and a repertoire-size bias correction was applied to TCR pairs. A later analysis estimated false discovery rates by permuting HLA or CMV assignments 20 times. In a later analysis, co-occurring TCRs were grouped using DBSCAN, and TCRdist sequence similarity was added for clustering within HLA-allele-positive subsets. For co-occurrence clustering, repertoires with fewer than 30,000 or more than 120,000 public chains were excluded, along with roughly five repertoires with anomalous nucleotide sharing. TCRdb holds this immuneACCESS table with in-frame rearrangements only. Some clones are missing; in checked studies, unresolved V genes explain under half, and the rest has no known cause. V and J calls and clone size follow that table, whereas D and trimming were derived from the DNA. The sample table records some 180,000 clones; around 80% of these occur just once. The ten top clones hold roughly 1.4% of the sample.

The sequence was obtained from a man younger than 30 in good health and CMV-seronegative. The chain uses TRBV4-3 and TRBJ2-3; matching of 7 bases hints at TRBD2 as the D gene. The sequenced material came from PBMCs. The nucleotide sequence is TGCGCCAGCAGCCAAGATAATTGGGGTGGGGGGGCGGCTAGCACAGATACGCAGTATTTT. It encodes CASSQDNWGGGAASTDTQYF.